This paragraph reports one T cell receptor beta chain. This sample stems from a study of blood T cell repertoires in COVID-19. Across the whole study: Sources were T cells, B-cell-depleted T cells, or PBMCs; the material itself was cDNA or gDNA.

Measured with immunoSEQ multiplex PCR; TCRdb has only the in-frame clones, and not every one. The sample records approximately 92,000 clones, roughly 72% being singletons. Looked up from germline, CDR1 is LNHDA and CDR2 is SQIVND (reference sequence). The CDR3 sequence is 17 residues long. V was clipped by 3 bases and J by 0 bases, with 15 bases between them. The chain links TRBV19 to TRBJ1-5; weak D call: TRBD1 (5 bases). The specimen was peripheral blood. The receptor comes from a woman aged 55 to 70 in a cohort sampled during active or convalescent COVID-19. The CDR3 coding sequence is TGTGCCAGTAGTATTGGGGCAGGGCCATATAGCAATCAGCCCCAGCATTTT. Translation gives CASSIGAGPYSNQPQHF. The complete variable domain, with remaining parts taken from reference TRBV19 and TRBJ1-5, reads DGGITQSPKYLFRKEGQNVTLSCEQNLNHDAMYWYRQDPGQGLRLIYYSQIVNDFQKGDIAEGYSVSREKKESFPLTVTSAQKNPTAFYLCASSIGAGPYSNQPQHFGDGTRLSIL.